This T cell receptor beta chain stems from a study of beta chain features in type 1 diabetes. Study results and caveats: TCRB rearrangement may or may not be influenced by HLA type; here this remained unresolved.

Trimming left V 0 bases short and J 11 bases short, with 17 bases between. Germline values: CDR1 SGDLS, CDR2 YYNGEE. The CDR3 spans 14 residues. The collection from each donor was one heparinised blood draw averaging roughly 100 mL. A CD45RO/CCR7/CD25/CD127/CD95/CD27 panel sorted naive, central memory, regulatory and stem cell-like memory CD4+ cells. The table lists this clone with a few counts. What it recognizes is unknown. Since all of the isolated RNA was reverse transcribed, expressed TCRB transcripts were what got sequenced. Assay: immunoSEQ multiplex PCR; the TCRdb copy retains only in-frame clones and omits some. The sample lists under 250,000 clones; roughly 11% were seen once.

The sample comprised central memory CD4+ T cells from blood. This rearrangement joins TRBV9 to TRBJ1-1; unclear D gene. This clonotype was obtained from a man younger than 35 in good health. The CDR3 is CASSVGRVPDYAFF. For the CDR3, the DNA is TGTGCCAGCAGCGTAGGCCGGGTTCCGGATTACGCTTTCTTT.